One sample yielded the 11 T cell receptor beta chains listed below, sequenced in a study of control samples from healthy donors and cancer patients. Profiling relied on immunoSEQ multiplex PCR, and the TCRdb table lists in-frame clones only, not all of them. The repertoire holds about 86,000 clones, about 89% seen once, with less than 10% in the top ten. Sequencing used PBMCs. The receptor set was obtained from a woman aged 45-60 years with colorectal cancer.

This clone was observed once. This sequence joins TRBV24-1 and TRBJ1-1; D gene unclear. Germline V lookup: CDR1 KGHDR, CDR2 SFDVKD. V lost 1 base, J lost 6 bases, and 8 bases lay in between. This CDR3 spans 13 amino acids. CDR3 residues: CATSDFGNAEAFF. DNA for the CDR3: TGTGCCACCAGTGATTTCGGAAACGCTGAAGCTTTCTTT.

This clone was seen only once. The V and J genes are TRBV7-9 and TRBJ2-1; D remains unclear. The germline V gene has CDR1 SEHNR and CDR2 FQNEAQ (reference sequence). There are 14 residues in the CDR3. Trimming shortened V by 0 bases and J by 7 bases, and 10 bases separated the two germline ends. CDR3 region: CASSLAIRGNEQFF. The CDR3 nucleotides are TGTGCCAGCAGCTTAGCAATACGTGGGAATGAGCAGTTCTTC.

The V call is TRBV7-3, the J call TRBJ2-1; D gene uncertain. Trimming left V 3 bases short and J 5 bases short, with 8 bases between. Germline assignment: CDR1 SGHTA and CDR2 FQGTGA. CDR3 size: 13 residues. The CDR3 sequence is CASSFVGDNEQFF. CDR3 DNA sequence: TGTGCCAGCAGCTTTGTAGGAGACAATGAGCAGTTCTTC.

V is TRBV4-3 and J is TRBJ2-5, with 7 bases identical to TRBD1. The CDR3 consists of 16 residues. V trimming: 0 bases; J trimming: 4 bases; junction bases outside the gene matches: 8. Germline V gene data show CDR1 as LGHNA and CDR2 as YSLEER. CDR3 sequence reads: CASSQDGRGGGETQYF. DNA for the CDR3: TGCGCCAGCAGCCAAGATGGGAGAGGGGGCGGAGAGACCCAGTACTTC.

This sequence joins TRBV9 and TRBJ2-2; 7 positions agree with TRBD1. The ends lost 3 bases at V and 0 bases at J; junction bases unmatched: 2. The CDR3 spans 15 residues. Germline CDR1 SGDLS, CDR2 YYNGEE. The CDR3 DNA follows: TGTGCCAGCAGCGACGGGACAGCGAACACCGGGGAGCTGTTTTTT. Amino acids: CASSDGTANTGELFF.

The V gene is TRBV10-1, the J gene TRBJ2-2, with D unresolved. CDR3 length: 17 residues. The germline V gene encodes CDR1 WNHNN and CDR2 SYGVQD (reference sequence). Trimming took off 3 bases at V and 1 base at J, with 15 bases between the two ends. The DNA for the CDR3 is TGCGCCAGCAGTGACCCTTCCTCGGACGGGAACACCGGGGAGCTGTTTTTT. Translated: CASSDPSSDGNTGELFF.

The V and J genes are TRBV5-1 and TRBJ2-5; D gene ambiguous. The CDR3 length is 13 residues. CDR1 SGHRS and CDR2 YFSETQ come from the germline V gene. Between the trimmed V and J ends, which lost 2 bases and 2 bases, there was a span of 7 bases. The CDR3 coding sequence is TGCGCCAGCAGCTTAGGCCCGCAAGAGACCCAGTACTTC. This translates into CASSLGPQETQYF.

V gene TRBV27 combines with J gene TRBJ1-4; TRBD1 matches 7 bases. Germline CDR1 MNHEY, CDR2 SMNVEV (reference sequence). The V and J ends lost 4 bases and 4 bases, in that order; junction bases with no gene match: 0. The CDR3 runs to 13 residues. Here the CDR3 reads CASSYRGNEKLFF. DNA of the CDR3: TGTGCCAGCAGTTACAGGGGTAATGAAAAACTGTTTTTT.

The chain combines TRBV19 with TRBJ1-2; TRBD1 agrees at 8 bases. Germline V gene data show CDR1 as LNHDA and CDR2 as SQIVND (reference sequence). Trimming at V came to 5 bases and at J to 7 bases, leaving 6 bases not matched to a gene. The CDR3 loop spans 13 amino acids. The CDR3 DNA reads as TGTGCCAGTAGTTCGGACAGGGCGGGTGGCTACACCTTC. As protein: CASSSDRAGGYTF.

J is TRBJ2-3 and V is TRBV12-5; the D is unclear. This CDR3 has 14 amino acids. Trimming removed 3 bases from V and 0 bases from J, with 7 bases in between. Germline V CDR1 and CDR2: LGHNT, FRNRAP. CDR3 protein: CASGLGLSTDTQYF. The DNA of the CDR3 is TGTGCTAGTGGTTTAGGCCTCAGCACAGATACGCAGTATTTT.

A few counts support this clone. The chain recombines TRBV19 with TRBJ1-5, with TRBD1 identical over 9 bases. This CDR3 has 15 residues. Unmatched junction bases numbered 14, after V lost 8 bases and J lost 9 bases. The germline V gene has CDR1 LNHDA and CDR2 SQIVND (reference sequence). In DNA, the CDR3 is TGTGCCAGTGGTACATCCGGGACAGGGACGTGGCCCCAGCATTTT. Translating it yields CASGTSGTGTWPQHF.